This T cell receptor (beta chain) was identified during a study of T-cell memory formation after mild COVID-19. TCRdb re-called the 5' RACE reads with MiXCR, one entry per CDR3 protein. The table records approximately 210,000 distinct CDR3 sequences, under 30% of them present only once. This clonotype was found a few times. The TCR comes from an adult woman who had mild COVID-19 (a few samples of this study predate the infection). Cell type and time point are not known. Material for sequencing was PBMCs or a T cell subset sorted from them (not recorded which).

In DNA, the CDR3 is TGCGCCAGCAGCAAGAGGGGGGCCTTTCTTTCGGGTACGCAGTATTTT. Translated, it gives CASSKRGAFLSGTQYF. The V gene is TRBV5-1, the J gene TRBJ2-3; D is possibly TRBD1 or TRBD2 (6 bases each). CDR3 length: 16 residues. V lost 4 bases and J 8 bases, leaving 23 bases between the germline ends. Germline loops: CDR1 SGHRS, CDR2 YFSETQ. The full variable domain, completed using reference TRBV5-1 and TRBJ2-3, is KAGVTQTPRYLIKTRGQQVTLSCSPISGHRSVSWYQQTPGQGLQFLFEYFSETQRNKGNFPGRFSGRQFSNSRSEMNVSTLELGDSALYLCASSKRGAFLSGTQYFGPGTRLTVL.